This T cell receptor (beta chain) was captured by sequencing in a study of blood T cell repertoires in COVID-19. Study-level information: T cells, B-cell-depleted T cells, or PBMCs supplied cDNA or gDNA.

CDR1 is SNHLY and CDR2 is FYNNEI in the germline V gene. CDR3 length: 19 residues. J lost 0 bases, V lost 3 bases, and 9 bases had no gene match. The authors' processing: Amplified reference gene primers provided the basis for estimating nucleated cell counts. Repertoires were generated with immunoSEQ multiplex PCR, while TCRdb's copy carries only in-frame clones and drops some. V and J calls and clone size come straight from that table; D and trimming were deduced from the DNA. The table has around 230,000 clones, less than 90% seen once. Sequenced material: PBMCs or T cells enriched from blood (not recorded which). The chain links TRBV2 to TRBJ2-2; 11 bases line up with TRBD2. The receptor's source is a young woman who had recovered from COVID-19. Here the CDR3 reads CASSDMGLAANANTGELFF. The DNA for the CDR3 is TGTGCCAGCAGTGACATGGGACTAGCGGCGAACGCGAACACCGGGGAGCTGTTTTTT.